This TCR beta chain was observed in a study of CD4 T cells in relation to SARS-CoV-2 and coronaviruses. Unexposed donor CD4+ T cells date from about 2011-2018, before the COVID-19 pandemic. Naive and memory CD4+ T cells came from enriched cryopreserved PBMCs. Using immunoSEQ multiplex PCR, the repertoire was profiled, and TCRdb retains in-frame clones only, with some absent. The sample shows about 64,000 clones, 94% of them seen only once. CDR1 and CDR2 from the germline V gene are WSHSY and SAAADI. V was pared by 5 bases and J by 11 bases, with 11 bases of the junction left unmatched. The CDR3 spans 14 residues. Study-level points and caveats: This crossreactivity analysis covered spike protein alone, no other viral proteins. Memory recall responses, not primary responses primed in culture, are what the assay detects.

For this clone: Its antigen is currently unknown.

Sequenced sample: naive CD4+ T cells from PBMCs. Subset defined: naive CD4+ T cells isolated by negative enrichment. V gene TRBV10-2 combines with J gene TRBJ1-1; 10 bases are a match to TRBD1. The sequence derives from a human donor in good health. The CDR3 is CASSMGQGTYGAFF. The CDR3 DNA follows: TGCGCCAGCAGTATGGGACAGGGGACATATGGGGCTTTCTTT.